This T cell receptor beta chain was profiled in a study of identical twins listed by TCRdb under 2016. Some background on the complete study: To test whether fetal clonotypes persist, the study used deep sequencing on TCR alpha and beta repertoires from monozygotic twins, unrelated adults of various ages, and cord blood. To rule out contamination, the twin experiments were replicated at different times with different library preparation protocols.

In the case of this clonotype: Its specific antigen is unknown. Base qualities were left out, and no much larger clone turns up one base away.

Beyond this particular receptor, the publication reports: In beta out-of-frame sequences, excess twin sharing was weaker, because having fewer shared sequences lowered the signal-to-noise ratio. Abundant cord blood beta clonotypes had fewer insertions, young adult naive repertoires showed a similar but weaker trend, and memory repertoires showed no such trend. Conclusions relied on cross-sectional statistical analysis, since the same donors could not be followed over many years. Recombination models systematically underestimated out-of-frame TCR alpha sharing in monozygotic twins but agreed with sharing between unrelated individuals. Zero-insertion analyses could be partly confounded by invariant T cells such as MAIT and iNKT, though diverse VJ usage argued against such confounding for most clonotypes. Compared with coincidental sharing between unrelated individuals, out-of-frame TCR alpha sequences shared between twins showed an excess of sequences with low generation probability.

The germline V gene encodes CDR1 MNHEY and CDR2 SMNVEV (reference sequence). V loses 5 bases of germline sequence and J loses 0 bases, and the interval between the two ends is 23 bases. The CDR3 covers 18 residues, taking in both the cysteine and the phenylalanine. Just the 54-base CDR3 DNA is kept, in frame starting at base 1. Every donor in the study was a healthy Caucasian. The twin cohort comprised three pairs of female monozygotic twins, all aged roughly 18 to 29 years. CD4+ and CD8+ T cell populations were isolated with positive isolation kits from Invitrogen. The library was generated by 5' RACE. Sequencing was carried out with an Illumina HiSeq 2000. A universal primer binding site was introduced by template switching, and a unique molecular identifier was present in the final cDNA, enabling accurate counting of TCR cDNA molecules. First-strand cDNA for TCR alpha and beta chains was synthesized from specific primers in the conserved constant-segment region. To control for contamination, each cDNA library was double barcoded with a SMART-Mk sample barcode plus Illumina barcodes. TruSeq adapter sequences, together with Illumina sample barcodes, were added in two successive PCR steps. The TCR alpha and beta cDNA libraries were sequenced on the Illumina HiSeq platform using custom primers. The paper's data handling went like this. Unique molecular identifiers were extracted from raw reads with MiGEC, and CDR3 positions were determined with MiXCR. Recombination models were inferred per individual with the repgenHMM and IGoR tools using an EM algorithm. Shared clonotypes were analyzed with the tcR package in R, and sharing was normalized by the product of cloneset sizes. To study raw recombination without the effects of thymic and clonal selection, out-of-frame nonproductive sequences were analyzed. TCRdb reran the public reads through fastp at Q25 and MiXCR, keeping productive beta chains. Each entry merges the rows of one CDR3 protein and shows their most common DNA and genes. The V and J calls follow TCRdb's processing rather than the paper's. In this sample the table shows a few hundred thousand distinct CDR3 sequences, 9% to 15% of which occur a single time. The ten biggest clones cover 7.2% of the sample.

This sample was also put to use in a study of yellow fever vaccine responses in identical twins. That second report states: According to the authors, the vaccine-induced T cell response in identical twins seemed to be partly convergent and partly specific to each individual. The study precisely tracked vaccine-responding T cell clones in identical twins.

This receptor chain uses TRBV27 and TRBJ2-7, with a weak D call of TRBD2 (7 bases match). The TCR originated in a woman between 18 and 30 years old in good health. The sequenced material came from CD8+ T cells sorted from blood. This receptor carries the CDR3 CASSPRGGTRAHSYEQYF. The sequence in DNA is TGTGCCAGCAGTCCCAGGGGAGGGACCAGGGCTCACTCCTACGAGCAGTACTTC.